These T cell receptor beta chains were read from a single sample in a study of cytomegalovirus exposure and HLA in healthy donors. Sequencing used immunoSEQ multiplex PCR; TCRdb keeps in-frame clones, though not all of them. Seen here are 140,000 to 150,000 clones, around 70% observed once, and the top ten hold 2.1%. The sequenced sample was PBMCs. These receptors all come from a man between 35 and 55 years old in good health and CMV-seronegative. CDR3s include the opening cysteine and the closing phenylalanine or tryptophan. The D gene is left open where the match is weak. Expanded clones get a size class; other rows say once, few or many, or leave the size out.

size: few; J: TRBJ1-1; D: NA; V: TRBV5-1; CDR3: CASSLPGPVGTEAFF; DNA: TGCGCCAGCAGCTTGCCAGGGCCGGTGGGCACTGAAGCTTTCTTT
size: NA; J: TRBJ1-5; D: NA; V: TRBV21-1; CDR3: CASSKAPGRSNQPQHF; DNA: TGTGCCAGCAGCAAAGCACCAGGCCGTAGCAATCAGCCCCAGCATTTT
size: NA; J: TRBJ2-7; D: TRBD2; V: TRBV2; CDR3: CASQWGLADSYEQYF; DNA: TGTGCCAGCCAGTGGGGACTAGCGGACTCCTACGAGCAGTACTTC
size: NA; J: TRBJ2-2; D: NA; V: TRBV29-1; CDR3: CSVDYGGNTGELFF; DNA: TGCAGCGTTGACTATGGGGGGAATACCGGGGAGCTGTTTTTT
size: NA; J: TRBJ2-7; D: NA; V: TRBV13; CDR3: CASSLSGSYEQYF; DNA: TGTGCCAGCAGCTTATCGGGCTCCTACGAGCAGTACTTC
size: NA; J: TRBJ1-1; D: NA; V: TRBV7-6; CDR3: CASSWGGDSTEAFF; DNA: TGTGCCAGCTCTTGGGGGGGGGATAGCACTGAAGCTTTCTTT
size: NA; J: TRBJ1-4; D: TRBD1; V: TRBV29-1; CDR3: CSVGQGGNEKLFF; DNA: TGCAGCGTGGGACAGGGTGGGAATGAAAAACTGTTTTTT
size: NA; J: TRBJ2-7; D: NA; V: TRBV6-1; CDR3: CASSEGRGGYYEQYF; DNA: TGTGCCAGCAGTGAAGGCCGGGGAGGCTACTACGAGCAGTACTTC
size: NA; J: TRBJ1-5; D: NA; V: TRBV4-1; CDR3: CASSQGGGRAQHF; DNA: TGCGCCAGCAGCCAAGGTGGCGGTCGGGCCCAGCATTTT
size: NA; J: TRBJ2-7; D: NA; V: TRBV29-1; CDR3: CSVWTVRYEQYF; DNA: TGCAGCGTGTGGACAGTTCGATACGAGCAGTACTTC
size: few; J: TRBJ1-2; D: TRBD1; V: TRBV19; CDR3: CASSVNTGTVGGYTF; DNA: TGTGCCAGTAGTGTCAATACCGGGACAGTAGGAGGCTACACCTTC
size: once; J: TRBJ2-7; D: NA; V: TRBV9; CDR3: CASSVSQGKAYEQYF; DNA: TGTGCCAGCAGCGTATCACAGGGTAAAGCCTACGAGCAGTACTTC
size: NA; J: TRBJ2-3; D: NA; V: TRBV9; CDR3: CASSVGSSGTDTQYF; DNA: TGTGCCAGCAGCGTAGGTTCTAGTGGGACAGATACGCAGTATTTT
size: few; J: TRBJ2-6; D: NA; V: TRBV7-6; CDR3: CASSRKRDSGANVLTF; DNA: TGTGCCAGCAGCCGGAAGCGTGACTCTGGGGCCAACGTCCTGACTTTC
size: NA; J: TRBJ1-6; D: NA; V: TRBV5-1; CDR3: CASSLATGRNSPLHF; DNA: TGCGCCAGCAGCTTGGCCACAGGAAGAAATTCACCCCTCCACTTT
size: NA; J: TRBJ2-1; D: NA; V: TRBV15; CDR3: CATSPDKSSYNEQFF; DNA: TGTGCCACCAGTCCTGATAAGAGCTCCTACAATGAGCAGTTCTTC
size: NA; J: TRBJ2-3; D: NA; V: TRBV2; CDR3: CASSVIRGSTDTQYF; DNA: TGTGCCAGCAGTGTTATAAGGGGGAGTACAGATACGCAGTATTTT
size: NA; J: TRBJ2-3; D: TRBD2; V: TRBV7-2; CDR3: CASSFTSGLDTQYF; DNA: TGTGCCAGCAGCTTCACTAGCGGACTAGATACGCAGTATTTT
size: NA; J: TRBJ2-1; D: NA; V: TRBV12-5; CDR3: CASGRQAYNEQFF; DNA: TGTGCTAGTGGTCGACAGGCCTACAATGAGCAGTTCTTC
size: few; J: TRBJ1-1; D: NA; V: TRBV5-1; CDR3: CASSSETQNTEAFF; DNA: TGCGCCAGCAGCTCCGAGACACAAAACACTGAAGCTTTCTTT
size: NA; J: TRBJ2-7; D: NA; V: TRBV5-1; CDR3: CASSPAHIARTYEQYF; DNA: TGCGCCAGCAGCCCCGCCCATATCGCCAGGACCTACGAGCAGTACTTC
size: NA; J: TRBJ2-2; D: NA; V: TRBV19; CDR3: CASSIGRTGELFF; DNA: TGTGCCAGTAGTATTGGGAGAACCGGGGAGCTGTTTTTT
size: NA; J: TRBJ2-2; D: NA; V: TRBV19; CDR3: CASSGSSTGELFF; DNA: TGTGCCAGCTCAGGGTCGAGCACCGGGGAGCTGTTTTTT
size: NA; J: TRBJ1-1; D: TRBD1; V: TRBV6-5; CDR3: CASIGRQGAWGAFF; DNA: TGTGCCAGCATCGGACGACAGGGGGCCTGGGGGGCTTTCTTT
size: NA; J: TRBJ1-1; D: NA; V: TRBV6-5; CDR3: CASSSITSENTEAFF; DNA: TGTGCCAGCAGTTCGATAACCTCAGAGAACACTGAAGCTTTCTTT
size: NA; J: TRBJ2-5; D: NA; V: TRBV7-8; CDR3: CASSVDSLLGAQYF; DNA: TGTGCCAGCAGCGTTGACAGTCTCCTTGGGGCCCAGTACTTC
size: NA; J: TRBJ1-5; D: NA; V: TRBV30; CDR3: CAWSTQGNQPQHF; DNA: TGTGCCTGGAGTACCCAGGGGAATCAGCCCCAGCATTTT
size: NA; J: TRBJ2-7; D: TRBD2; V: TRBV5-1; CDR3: CASSRSGLAGLEQYF; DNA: TGCGCCAGCAGCCGTTCGGGACTAGCGGGGCTCGAGCAGTACTTC
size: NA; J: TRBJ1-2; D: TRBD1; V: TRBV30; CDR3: CAWGRDSSSYPF; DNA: TGTGCCTGGGGTCGGGACAGCAGTAGCTACCCCTTC
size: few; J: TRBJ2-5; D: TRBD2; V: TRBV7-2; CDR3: CASSPTGTSVWAQYF; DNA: TGTGCCAGCAGCCCGACCGGGACTAGCGTTTGGGCCCAGTACTTC